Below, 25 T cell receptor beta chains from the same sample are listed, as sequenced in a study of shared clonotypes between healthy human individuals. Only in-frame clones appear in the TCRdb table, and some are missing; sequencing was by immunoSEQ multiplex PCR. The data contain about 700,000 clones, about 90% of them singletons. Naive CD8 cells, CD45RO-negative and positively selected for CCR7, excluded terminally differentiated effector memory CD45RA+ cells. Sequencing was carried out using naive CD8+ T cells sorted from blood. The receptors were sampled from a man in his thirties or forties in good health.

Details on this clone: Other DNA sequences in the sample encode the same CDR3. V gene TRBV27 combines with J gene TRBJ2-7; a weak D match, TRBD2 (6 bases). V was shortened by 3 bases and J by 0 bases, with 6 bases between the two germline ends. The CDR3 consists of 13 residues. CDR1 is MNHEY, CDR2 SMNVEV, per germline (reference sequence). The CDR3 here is CASSFGGSYEQYF. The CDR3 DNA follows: TGTGCCAGCAGTTTCGGGGGCTCCTACGAGCAGTACTTC.

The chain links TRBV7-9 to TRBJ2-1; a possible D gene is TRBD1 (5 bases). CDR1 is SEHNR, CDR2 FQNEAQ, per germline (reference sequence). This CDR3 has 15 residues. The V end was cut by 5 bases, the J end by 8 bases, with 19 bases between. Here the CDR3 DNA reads TGTGCCAGCAGCCAAATTCCAGGGCCGTCGGATGAGCAGTTCTTC. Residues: CASSQIPGPSDEQFF.

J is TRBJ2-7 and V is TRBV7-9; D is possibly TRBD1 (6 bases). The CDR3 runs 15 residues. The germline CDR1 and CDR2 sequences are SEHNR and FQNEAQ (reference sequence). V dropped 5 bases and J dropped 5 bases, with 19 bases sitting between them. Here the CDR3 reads CASSSAPTEGDEQYF. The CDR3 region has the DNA TGTGCCAGCAGCAGCGCTCCCACCGAGGGGGACGAGCAGTACTTC.

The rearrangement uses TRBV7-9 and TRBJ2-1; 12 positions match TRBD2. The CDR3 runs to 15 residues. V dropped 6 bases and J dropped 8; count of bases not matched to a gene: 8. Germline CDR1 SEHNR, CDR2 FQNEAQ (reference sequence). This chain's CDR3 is CASSERLAGEHEQFF. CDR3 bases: TGTGCCAGCAGTGAGAGACTAGCGGGAGAACATGAGCAGTTCTTC.

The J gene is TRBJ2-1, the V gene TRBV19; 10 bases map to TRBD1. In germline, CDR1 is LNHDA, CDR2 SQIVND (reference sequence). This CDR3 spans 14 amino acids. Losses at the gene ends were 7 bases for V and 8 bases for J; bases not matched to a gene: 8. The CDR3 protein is CASKPGQGYDEQFF. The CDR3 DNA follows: TGTGCCAGTAAGCCGGGACAGGGGTATGATGAGCAGTTCTTC.

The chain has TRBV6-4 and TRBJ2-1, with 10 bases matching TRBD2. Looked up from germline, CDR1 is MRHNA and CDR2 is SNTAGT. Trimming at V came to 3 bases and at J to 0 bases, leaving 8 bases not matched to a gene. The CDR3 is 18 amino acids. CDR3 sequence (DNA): TGTGCCAGCAGTGAGCTAGCGGGAGTGGTGGGCTCCTACAATGAGCAGTTCTTC. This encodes CASSELAGVVGSYNEQFF.

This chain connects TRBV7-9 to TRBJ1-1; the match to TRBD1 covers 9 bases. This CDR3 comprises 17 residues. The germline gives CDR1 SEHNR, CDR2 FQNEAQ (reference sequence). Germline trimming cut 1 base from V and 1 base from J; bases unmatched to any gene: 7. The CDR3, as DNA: TGTGCCAGCAGCTTAGTAGGACAGGGGCCGCAGAACACTGAAGCTTTCTTT. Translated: CASSLVGQGPQNTEAFF.

The CDR3 protein is CASRTSGSHNEQFF. Written as DNA, the CDR3 is TGTGCCAGCAGGACTAGCGGGAGTCACAATGAGCAGTTCTTC. J is TRBJ2-1 and V is TRBV6-1, with TRBD2 matching 12 bases. The V segment lost 6 bases and the J segment 5 bases; nucleotides outside the gene matches: 2. Per germline, CDR1 MNHNS and CDR2 SASEGT. The CDR3 has 14 residues.

CDR3 sequence reads: CASSLKGTVNTGELFF. DNA for the CDR3: TGTGCCAGCAGTTTAAAAGGGACAGTCAACACCGGGGAGCTGTTTTTT. The chain is built from TRBV6-6 and TRBJ2-2; TRBD1 matches at 7 bases. V lost 4 bases, J lost 2 bases, and 7 bases stayed unmatched. This CDR3 is built from 16 residues. Germline CDR1 and CDR2: MNHNY and SVGAGI (reference sequence).

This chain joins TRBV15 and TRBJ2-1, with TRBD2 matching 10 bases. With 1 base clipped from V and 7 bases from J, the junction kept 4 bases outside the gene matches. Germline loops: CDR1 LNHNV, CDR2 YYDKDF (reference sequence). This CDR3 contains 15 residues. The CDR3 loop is CATSRGASGSNEQFF. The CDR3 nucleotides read TGTGCCACCAGCAGAGGGGCTAGCGGGAGTAATGAGCAGTTCTTC.

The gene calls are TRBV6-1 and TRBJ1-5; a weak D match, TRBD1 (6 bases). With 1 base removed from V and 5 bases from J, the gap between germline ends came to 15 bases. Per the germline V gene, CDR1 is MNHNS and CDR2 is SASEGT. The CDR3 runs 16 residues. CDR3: CASSEGGAGLHQPQHF. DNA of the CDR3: TGTGCCAGCAGTGAAGGGGGGGCAGGGCTCCATCAGCCCCAGCATTTT.

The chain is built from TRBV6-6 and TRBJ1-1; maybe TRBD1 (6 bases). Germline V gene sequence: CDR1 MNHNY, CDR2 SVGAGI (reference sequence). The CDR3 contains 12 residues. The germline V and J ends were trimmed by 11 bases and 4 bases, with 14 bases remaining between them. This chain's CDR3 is CAAGGVFTEAFF. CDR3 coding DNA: TGTGCCGCGGGGGGCGTGTTCACTGAAGCTTTCTTT.

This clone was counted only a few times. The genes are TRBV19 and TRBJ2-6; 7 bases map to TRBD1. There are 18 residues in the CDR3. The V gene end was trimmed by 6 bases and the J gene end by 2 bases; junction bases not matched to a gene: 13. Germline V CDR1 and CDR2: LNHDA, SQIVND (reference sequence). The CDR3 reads CASSQPKRQGAGANVLTF. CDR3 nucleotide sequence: TGTGCCAGTAGCCAGCCCAAGCGACAGGGAGCTGGGGCCAACGTCCTGACTTTC.

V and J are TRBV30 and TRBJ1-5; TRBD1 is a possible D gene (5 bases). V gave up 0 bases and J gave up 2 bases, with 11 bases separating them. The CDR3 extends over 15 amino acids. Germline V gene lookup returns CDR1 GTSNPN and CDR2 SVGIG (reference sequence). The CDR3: CAWSVGVVGNQPQHF. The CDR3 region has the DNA TGTGCCTGGAGTGTGGGGGTCGTAGGCAATCAGCCCCAGCATTTT.

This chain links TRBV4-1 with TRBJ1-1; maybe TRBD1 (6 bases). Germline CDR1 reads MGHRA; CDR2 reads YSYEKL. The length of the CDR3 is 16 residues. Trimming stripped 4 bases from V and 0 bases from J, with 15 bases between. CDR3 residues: CASSLVPGQMNTEAFF. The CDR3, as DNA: TGCGCCAGCAGCCTCGTCCCGGGACAAATGAACACTGAAGCTTTCTTT.

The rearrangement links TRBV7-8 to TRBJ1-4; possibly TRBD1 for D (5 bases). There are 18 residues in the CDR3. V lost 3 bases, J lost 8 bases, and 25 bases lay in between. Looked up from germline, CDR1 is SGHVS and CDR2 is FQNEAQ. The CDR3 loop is CASSFRTPLMMGHEKLFF. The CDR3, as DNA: TGTGCCAGCAGCTTCCGGACACCATTAATGATGGGTCACGAAAAACTGTTTTTT.

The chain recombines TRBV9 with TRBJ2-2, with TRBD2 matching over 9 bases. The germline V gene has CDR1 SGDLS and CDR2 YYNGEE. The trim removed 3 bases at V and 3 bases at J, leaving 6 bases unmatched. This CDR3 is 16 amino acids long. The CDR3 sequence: CASSDVTSGYTGELFF. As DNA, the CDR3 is TGTGCCAGCAGCGATGTGACTAGCGGTTACACCGGGGAGCTGTTTTTT.

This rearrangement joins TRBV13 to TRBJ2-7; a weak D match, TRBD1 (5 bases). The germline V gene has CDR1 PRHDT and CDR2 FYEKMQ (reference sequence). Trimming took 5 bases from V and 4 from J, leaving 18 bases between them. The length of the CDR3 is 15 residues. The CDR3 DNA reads TGTGCCAGCAGCCACCTTTCCGACAGTGAATACGAGCAGTACTTC. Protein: CASSHLSDSEYEQYF. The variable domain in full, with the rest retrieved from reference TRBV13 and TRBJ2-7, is AAGVIQSPRHLIKEKRETATLKCYPIPRHDTVYWYQQGPGQDPQFLISFYEKMQSDKGSIPDRFSAQQFSDYHSELNMSSLELGDSALYFCASSHLSDSEYEQYFGPGTRLTVT.

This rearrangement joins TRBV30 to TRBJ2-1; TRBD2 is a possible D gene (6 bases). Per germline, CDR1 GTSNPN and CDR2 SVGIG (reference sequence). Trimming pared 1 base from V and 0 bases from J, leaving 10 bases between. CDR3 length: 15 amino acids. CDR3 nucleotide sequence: TGTGCCTGGAGTGGCGGGGCGAGCTCCTACAATGAGCAGTTCTTC. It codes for CAWSGGASSYNEQFF. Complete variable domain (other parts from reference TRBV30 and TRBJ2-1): SQTIHQWPATLVQPVGSPLSLECTVEGTSNPNLYWYRQAAGRGLQLLFYSVGIGQISSEVPQNLSASRPQDRQFILSSKKLLLSDSGFYLCAWSGGASSYNEQFFGPGTRLTVL.

Here the CDR3 reads CASSSLGLALETQYF. The CDR3 nucleotides read TGCGCCAGCAGCTCTTTGGGACTAGCGTTGGAGACCCAGTACTTC. The genes are TRBV5-1 and TRBJ2-5; TRBD2 aligns across 10 bases. The CDR3 sequence is 15 residues long. Germline V gene data show CDR1 as SGHRS and CDR2 as YFSETQ. Unmatched junction bases numbered 7, after V lost 3 bases and J lost 5 bases. The full variable domain, its missing parts supplied by reference TRBV5-1 and TRBJ2-5, is KAGVTQTPRYLIKTRGQQVTLSCSPISGHRSVSWYQQTPGQGLQFLFEYFSETQRNKGNFPGRFSGRQFSNSRSEMNVSTLELGDSALYLCASSSLGLALETQYFGPGTRLLVL.

The CDR3 region is CASSIGGRAVETQYF. In DNA, the CDR3 is TGCGCCAGCAGTATTGGCGGGAGGGCCGTGGAGACCCAGTACTTC. This chain links TRBV5-1 with TRBJ2-5, with 9 bases lining up with TRBD2. Germline V gene lookup returns CDR1 SGHRS and CDR2 YFSETQ. This CDR3 is built from 15 residues. The V and J ends lost 5 bases and 5 bases, in that order; junction bases with no gene match: 10.

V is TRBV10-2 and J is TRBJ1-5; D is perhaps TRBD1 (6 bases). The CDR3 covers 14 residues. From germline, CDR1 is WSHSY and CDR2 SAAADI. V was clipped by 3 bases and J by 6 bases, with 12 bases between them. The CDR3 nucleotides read TGCGCCAGCAGTGAACAGGGCTATGGTCAGCCCCAGCATTTT. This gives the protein CASSEQGYGQPQHF.

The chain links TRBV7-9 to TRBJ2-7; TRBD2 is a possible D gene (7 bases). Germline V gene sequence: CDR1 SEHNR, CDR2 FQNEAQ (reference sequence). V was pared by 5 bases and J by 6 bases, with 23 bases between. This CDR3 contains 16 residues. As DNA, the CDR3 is TGTGCCAGCAGCCCATCAAGGGGGGGCAGGGTGGTCGAGCAGTACTTC. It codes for CASSPSRGGRVVEQYF.

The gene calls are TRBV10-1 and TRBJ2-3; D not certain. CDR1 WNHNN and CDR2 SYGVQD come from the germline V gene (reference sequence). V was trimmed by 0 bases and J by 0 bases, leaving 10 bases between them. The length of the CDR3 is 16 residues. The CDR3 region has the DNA TGCGCCAGCAGTGAGTCGAGGACGTCTAGCACAGATACGCAGTATTTT. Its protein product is CASSESRTSSTDTQYF.

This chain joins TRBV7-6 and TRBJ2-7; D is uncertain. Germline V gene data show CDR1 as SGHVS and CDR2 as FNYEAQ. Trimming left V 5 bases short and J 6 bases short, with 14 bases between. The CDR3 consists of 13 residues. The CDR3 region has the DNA TGTGCCAGCAGCCCAGGACCTCTTCGCGAGCAGTACTTC. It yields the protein CASSPGPLREQYF. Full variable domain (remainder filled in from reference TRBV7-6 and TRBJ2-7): GAGVSQSPRYKVTKRGQDVALRCDPISGHVSLYWYRQALGQGPEFLTYFNYEAQQDKSGLPNDRFSAERPEGSISTLTIQRTEQRDSAMYRCASSPGPLREQYFGPGTRLTVT.